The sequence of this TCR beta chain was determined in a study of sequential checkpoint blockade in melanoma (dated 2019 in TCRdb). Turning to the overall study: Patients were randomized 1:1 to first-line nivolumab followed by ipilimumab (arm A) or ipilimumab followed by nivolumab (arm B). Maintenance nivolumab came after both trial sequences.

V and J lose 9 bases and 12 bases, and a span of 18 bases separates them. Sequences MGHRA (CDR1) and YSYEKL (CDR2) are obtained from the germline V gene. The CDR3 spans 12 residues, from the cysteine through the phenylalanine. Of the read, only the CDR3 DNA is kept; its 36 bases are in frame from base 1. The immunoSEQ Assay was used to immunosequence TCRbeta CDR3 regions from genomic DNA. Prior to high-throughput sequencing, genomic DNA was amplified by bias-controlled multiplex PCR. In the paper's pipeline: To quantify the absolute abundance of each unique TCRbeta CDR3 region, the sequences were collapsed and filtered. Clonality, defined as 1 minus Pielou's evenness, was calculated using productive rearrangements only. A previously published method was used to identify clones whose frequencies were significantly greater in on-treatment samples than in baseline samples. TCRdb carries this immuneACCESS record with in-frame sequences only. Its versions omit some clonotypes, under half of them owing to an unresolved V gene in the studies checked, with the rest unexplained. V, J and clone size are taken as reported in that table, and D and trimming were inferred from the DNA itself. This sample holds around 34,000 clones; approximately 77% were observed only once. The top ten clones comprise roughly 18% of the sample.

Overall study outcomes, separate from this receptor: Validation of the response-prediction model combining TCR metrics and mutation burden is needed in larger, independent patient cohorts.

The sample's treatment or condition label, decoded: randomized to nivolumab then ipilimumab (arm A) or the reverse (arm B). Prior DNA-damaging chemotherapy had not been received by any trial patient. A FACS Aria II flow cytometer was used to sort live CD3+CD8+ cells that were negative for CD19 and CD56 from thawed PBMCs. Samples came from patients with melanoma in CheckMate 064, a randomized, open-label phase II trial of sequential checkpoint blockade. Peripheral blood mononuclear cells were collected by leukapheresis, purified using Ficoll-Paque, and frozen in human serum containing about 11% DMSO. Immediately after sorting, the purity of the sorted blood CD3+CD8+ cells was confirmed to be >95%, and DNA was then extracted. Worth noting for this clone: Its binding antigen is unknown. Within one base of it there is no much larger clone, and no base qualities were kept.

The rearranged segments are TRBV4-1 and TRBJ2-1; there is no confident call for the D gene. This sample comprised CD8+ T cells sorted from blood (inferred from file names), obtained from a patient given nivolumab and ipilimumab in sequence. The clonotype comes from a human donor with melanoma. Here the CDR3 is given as CASENRSRVQFF. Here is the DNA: TGCGCCAGTGAGAATCGATCCCGGGTGCAGTTCTTC.